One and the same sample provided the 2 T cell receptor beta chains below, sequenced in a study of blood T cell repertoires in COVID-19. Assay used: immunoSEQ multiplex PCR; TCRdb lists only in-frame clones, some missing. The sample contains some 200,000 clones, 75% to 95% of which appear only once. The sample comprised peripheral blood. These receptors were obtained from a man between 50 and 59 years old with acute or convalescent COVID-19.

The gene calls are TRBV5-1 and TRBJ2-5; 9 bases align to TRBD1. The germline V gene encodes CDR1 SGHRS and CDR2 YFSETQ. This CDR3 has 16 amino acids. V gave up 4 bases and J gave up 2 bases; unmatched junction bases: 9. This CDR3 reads CASSPFVDRGQETQYF. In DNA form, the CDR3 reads TGCGCCAGCAGCCCCTTCGTCGACAGGGGGCAAGAGACCCAGTACTTC. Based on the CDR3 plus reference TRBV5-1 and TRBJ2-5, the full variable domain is KAGVTQTPRYLIKTRGQQVTLSCSPISGHRSVSWYQQTPGQGLQFLFEYFSETQRNKGNFPGRFSGRQFSNSRSEMNVSTLELGDSALYLCASSPFVDRGQETQYFGPGTRLLVL.

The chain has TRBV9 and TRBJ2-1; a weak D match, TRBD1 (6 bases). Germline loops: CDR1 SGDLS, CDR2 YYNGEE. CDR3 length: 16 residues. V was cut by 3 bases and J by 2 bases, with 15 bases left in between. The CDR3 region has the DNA TGTGCCAGCAGCGCTTCGGGACACACAGCCTACAATGAGCAGTTCTTC. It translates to CASSASGHTAYNEQFF.